This TCR beta chain was sequenced in a study of response to subunit inactivated influenza vaccine. General study results and limits: With each seasonal influenza vaccination, the authors suggested, few new T cells are recruited.

About this clonotype: What it recognizes is unknown.

TCRdb passed the RT-PCR reads through MiXCR, listing each CDR3 protein once. The sample carries about 650,000 distinct CDR3 sequences, about a sixth recorded once. The CDR3 totals 17 residues. V lost 4 bases and J lost 7; bases outside the gene matches: 14. Per germline, CDR1 WSHSY and CDR2 SAAADI. The V call is TRBV10-2, the J call TRBJ1-5; 9 bases are a match to TRBD1. The input for sequencing was PBMCs from blood, taken about 11 days after vaccination. This clonotype originated in a man aged 50 to 59 who received an inactivated influenza vaccine. The CDR3 sequence is CASSGGTGKIIGQPQHF. For the CDR3, the DNA is TGCGCCAGCAGTGGGGGGACAGGGAAAATCATCGGGCAGCCCCAGCATTTT.